The next 20 T cell receptor beta chains were all read from a single sample in a study of OX40 agonist ivuxolimab in advanced cancers. Generated by immunoSEQ multiplex PCR, the TCRdb table keeps only in-frame clones and is missing some. The sample lists about 89,000 clones; about nine tenths were seen once. Sequences were derived from CD4+ or CD8+ T cells sorted from blood, sampled in a trial of the OX40 agonist ivuxolimab. These receptors were taken from an adult with an advanced solid tumor such as melanoma, head and neck, liver or kidney cancer.

The V gene is TRBV19, the J gene TRBJ2-3; 9 bases are a match to TRBD2. The junction had 8 bases not matched to a gene; V was cut back by 5 bases and J by 5 bases. The CDR3 runs 15 residues. CDR1 LNHDA and CDR2 SQIVND come from the germline V gene (reference sequence). The CDR3 DNA reads TGTGCCAGTAGTTGGTTTAGCGGGAGACTAGATACGCAGTATTTT. Translating gives CASSWFSGRLDTQYF. Full variable domain (outside the CDR3, taken from reference TRBV19 and TRBJ2-3): DGGITQSPKYLFRKEGQNVTLSCEQNLNHDAMYWYRQDPGQGLRLIYYSQIVNDFQKGDIAEGYSVSREKKESFPLTVTSAQKNPTAFYLCASSWFSGRLDTQYFGPGTRLTVL.

The chain links TRBV4-3 to TRBJ2-2, with TRBD2 identical over 8 bases. After removal of 11 bases from V and 2 bases from J, the junction contained 10 bases not matched to a gene. Germline V gene data show CDR1 as LGHNA and CDR2 as YSLEER. The CDR3 length is 15 residues. CDR3 region: CAAPRRGANTGELFF. CDR3 nucleotide sequence: TGCGCCGCCCCGAGGCGGGGGGCCAACACCGGGGAGCTGTTTTTT.

The rearrangement uses TRBV1 and TRBJ2-2; TRBD1 is the table's D call, not checked against the DNA. TRBV1 has pseudogene status. The CDR3 spans 20 residues. CDR3 region: CTSSQLEGGPGSENTGELFF. Written as DNA, the CDR3 is TGCACCAGCAGCCAATTGGAAGGGGGACCGGGAAGCGAGAACACCGGGGAGCTGTTTTTT.

This clone was seen just once. This rearrangement joins TRBV5-1 to TRBJ1-5, with 7 bases matching TRBD1. The CDR3 has 15 amino acids. The ends lost 0 bases at V and 2 bases at J; junction bases unmatched: 2. Germline V gene data show CDR1 as SGHRS and CDR2 as YFSETQ. This chain's CDR3 is CASSLDGTGNQPQHF. CDR3 nucleotide sequence: TGCGCCAGCAGCTTGGACGGGACAGGCAATCAGCCCCAGCATTTT.

The chain employs TRBV6-1 and TRBJ2-7; 7 bases align to TRBD2. This CDR3 has 15 residues. The ends lost 7 bases at V and 4 bases at J; junction bases unmatched: 13. Germline assignment: CDR1 MNHNS and CDR2 SASEGT. DNA of the CDR3: TGTGCCAGCACCCATAGTGGGCGGGAGAAGTACGAGCAGTACTTC. It encodes CASTHSGREKYEQYF.

This rearrangement joins TRBV5-1 to TRBJ2-5; 10 bases match TRBD2. The CDR3 totals 13 residues. Trimming removed 4 bases from V and 5 bases from J; junction bases left unmatched: 2. Germline CDR1 SGHRS, CDR2 YFSETQ. The CDR3 DNA is TGCGCCAGCAGCCCTAGCGGGAGTGAGACCCAGTACTTC. This sequence encodes CASSPSGSETQYF.

The rearrangement joins TRBV18 to TRBJ1-1, with D perhaps matching TRBD1 (6 bases). Germline loops: CDR1 KGHSH, CDR2 LQKENI. The CDR3 totals 14 residues. With 6 bases removed from V and 3 bases from J, the gap between germline ends came to 14 bases. CDR3 residues: CASSQTGMDTEAFF. The CDR3 region has the DNA TGTGCCAGCTCCCAGACAGGAATGGACACTGAAGCTTTCTTT.

The rearrangement uses TRBV7-9 and TRBJ2-7; D possibly uses TRBD1 or TRBD2 (5 bases each). V shed 5 bases and J shed 7 bases, with 15 bases lying between them. This CDR3 spans 13 amino acids. CDR1 and CDR2 from the germline V gene are SEHNR and FQNEAQ (reference sequence). The DNA for the CDR3 is TGTGCCAGCAGCCAGACGGGGACCGGGGAGCAGTACTTC. It encodes CASSQTGTGEQYF. The full variable domain, rest sourced from reference TRBV7-9 and TRBJ2-7, is DTGVSQNPRHKITKRGQNVTFRCDPISEHNRLYWYRQTLGQGPEFLTYFQNEAQLEKSRLLSDRFSAERPKGSFSTLEIQRTEQGDSAMYLCASSQTGTGEQYFGPGTRLTVT.

The chain combines TRBV5-4 with TRBJ2-7; D is possibly TRBD2 (7 bases). Trimming removed 0 bases from V and 2 bases from J, with 12 bases in between. Germline values: CDR1 SGHNT, CDR2 YYREEE (reference sequence). The CDR3 has 15 amino acids. DNA for the CDR3: TGTGCCAGCAGCTTGGGAGGGGGGGCCCCCTACGAGCAGTACTTC. It yields the protein CASSLGGGAPYEQYF.

V gene TRBV18 combines with J gene TRBJ2-1; 11 nucleotides agree with TRBD1. The CDR3 length is 16 residues. Per the germline V gene, CDR1 is KGHSH and CDR2 is LQKENI. Trimming cost V 2 bases and J 1 base; bases outside gene matches: 1. The CDR3 DNA follows: TGTGCCAGCTCACCAGGGACAGGGGGTTCCTACAATGAGCAGTTCTTC. Its translation: CASSPGTGGSYNEQFF.

The rearrangement uses TRBV27 and TRBJ1-3, with D maybe TRBD1 (5 bases). The germline V gene has CDR1 MNHEY and CDR2 SMNVEV (reference sequence). V dropped 4 bases and J dropped 2 bases, with 12 bases sitting between them. This CDR3 is built from 15 residues. For the CDR3, the DNA is TGTGCCAGCAGTTCCTTCCAGGGAACTGGAAACACCATATATTTT. Its translation: CASSSFQGTGNTIYF.

The V and J genes are TRBV7-6 and TRBJ2-3; 12 bases line up with TRBD2. J was trimmed by 10 bases and V by 7 bases; bases with no gene match: 18. Germline values: CDR1 SGHVS, CDR2 FNYEAQ. CDR3 size: 17 residues. The CDR3 is CASTLNPLAGGEEPQYF. The CDR3 DNA follows: TGTGCCAGCACCCTCAACCCCCTAGCGGGGGGGGAGGAGCCGCAGTATTTT.

This chain joins TRBV25-1 and TRBJ1-1, with a weak D call TRBD1 (6 bases). V lost 2 bases, J lost 1 base, and 14 bases lay in between. Germline V lookup: CDR1 MGHDK, CDR2 SYGVNS. This CDR3 contains 16 residues. The CDR3 sequence: CASSESDRYRNTEAFF. In DNA form, the CDR3 reads TGTGCCAGCAGTGAAAGCGACAGGTATAGGAACACTGAAGCTTTCTTT.

V and J are TRBV4-3 and TRBJ1-5; D not resolved. V was cut by 1 base and J by 4 bases, with 5 bases left in between. This CDR3 spans 13 amino acids. Germline lookup yields CDR1 LGHNA and CDR2 YSLEER. In DNA, the CDR3 is TGCGCCAGCAGCCAAGGAGAGAATCAGCCCCAGCATTTT. As protein: CASSQGENQPQHF.

This chain uses TRBV7-9 with TRBJ2-7; 11 bases agree with TRBD1. V lost 2 bases to trimming and J lost 2 bases; unmatched junction nucleotides: 8. CDR3 length equals 17 residues. Germline CDR1 reads SEHNR; CDR2 reads FQNEAQ (reference sequence). CDR3 nucleotides: TGTGCCAGCAGCTTAAGGGACAGGGGGTTATCAGCCTACGAGCAGTACTTC. Translation: CASSLRDRGLSAYEQYF.

The count of this clone is one. This chain joins TRBV9 and TRBJ2-1, with unresolved D. Trimming cost V 4 bases and J 6 bases, with 11 bases left between them. The CDR3 spans 13 residues. The V gene's germline CDR1 is SGDLS and CDR2 YYNGEE. CDR3 bases: TGTGCCAGCAGCCGTAGTGAGATCAATGAGCAGTTCTTC. This sequence encodes CASSRSEINEQFF.

This chain connects TRBV5-1 to TRBJ2-3; D tentatively reads TRBD1 or TRBD2 (5 bases each). CDR3 length equals 16 residues. From germline, CDR1 is SGHRS and CDR2 YFSETQ. Trimming pared 0 bases from V and 0 bases from J, leaving 11 bases between. The CDR3 reads CASSLGPGSSTDTQYF. CDR3 bases: TGCGCCAGCAGCTTGGGGCCAGGGAGTAGCACAGATACGCAGTATTTT.

This clone was recorded once. The V and J genes are TRBV6-5 and TRBJ2-7, with 11 bases fitting TRBD1. This CDR3 has 12 amino acids. Germline CDR1 MNHEY, CDR2 SVGAGI. This CDR3 is CSVGTGGYEQYF. DNA of the CDR3: TGTTCGGTGGGGACAGGGGGCTACGAGCAGTACTTC.

The chain links TRBV7-9 to TRBJ2-3; no clear D. Trimming left V 0 bases short and J 0 bases short, with 10 bases between. CDR3 size: 16 residues. Germline V CDR1 and CDR2: SEHNR, FQNEAQ (reference sequence). The CDR3 nucleotides read TGTGCCAGCAGCTTAGCAGCTCTATCTAGCACAGATACGCAGTATTTT. Translation gives CASSLAALSSTDTQYF.

The rearrangement uses TRBV6-5 and TRBJ1-3; TRBD1 aligns across 9 bases. CDR1 is MNHEY and CDR2 is SVGAGI in the germline V gene. The CDR3 is 16 residues long. The V segment lost 2 bases and the J segment 2 bases; nucleotides outside the gene matches: 4. The CDR3 DNA reads as TGTGCCAGCAGTTACGGGGGGACAGGGACTGGAAACACCATATATTTT. This translates into CASSYGGTGTGNTIYF.